What follows are 29 T cell receptor beta chains derived from one specimen sequenced in a study of cytomegalovirus exposure and HLA in healthy donors. Primers: 60 Vbeta forward and 13 Jbeta reverse. TCRdb keeps only in-frame clones here, not all; method: immunoSEQ multiplex PCR. In the table there are under 200,000 clones, around 78% of which are singletons. The sequenced sample consisted of PBMCs. The receptors were sampled from a woman in her 30s in good health and CMV-seropositive.

The chain carries TRBV5-1 and TRBJ2-3, with 14 positions matching TRBD2. The CDR3 totals 18 residues. Germline V gene sequence: CDR1 SGHRS, CDR2 YFSETQ. Trimming took 4 bases from V and 2 from J; bases not matched to a gene: 9. CDR3 protein: CASSLLTSGGADTDTQYF. CDR3 bases: TGCGCCAGCAGCCTCCTGACTAGCGGGGGGGCGGACACAGATACGCAGTATTTT.

The rearrangement links TRBV28 to TRBJ2-1; D ambiguous. With 3 bases removed from V and 5 bases from J, the gap between germline ends came to 11 bases. The V gene's germline CDR1 is MDHEN and CDR2 SYDVKM. This CDR3 region has 14 residues. CDR3 coding DNA: TGTGCCAGCAGTTTTACGGGTCAACACAATGAGCAGTTCTTC. Protein: CASSFTGQHNEQFF.

In its sample, this clone was seen a few times. The genes are TRBV18 and TRBJ1-1; the D is unclear. V lost 1 base, J lost 0 bases, and 9 bases lay in between. CDR3 length equals 15 residues. Germline V gives CDR1 KGHSH, CDR2 LQKENI. The CDR3 nucleotides read TGTGCCAGCTCACCACGAGGCAGCTTGAACACTGAAGCTTTCTTT. It specifies CASSPRGSLNTEAFF.

The V and J genes are TRBV10-2 and TRBJ2-7; 13 nucleotides match TRBD2. The CDR3 spans 14 residues. With 7 bases clipped from V and 7 bases from J, the junction kept 7 bases outside the gene matches. Germline V gene data show CDR1 as WSHSY and CDR2 as SAAADI. The CDR3 region is CASTTSGRALEQYF. As DNA, the CDR3 is TGCGCCAGCACAACTAGCGGGAGGGCGTTAGAGCAGTACTTC.

The V call is TRBV5-6, the J call TRBJ2-3; no definite D call. Looked up from germline, CDR1 is SGHDT and CDR2 is YYEEEE. This CDR3 comprises 14 residues. The germline V and J ends were trimmed by 2 bases and 2 bases, with 9 bases remaining between them. The CDR3 nucleotides are TGTGCCAGCAGCTTCACAGAACTCACAGATACGCAGTATTTT. Amino acid sequence: CASSFTELTDTQYF.

The chain joins TRBV6-1 to TRBJ1-1; D is undetermined. Germline V gives CDR1 MNHNS, CDR2 SASEGT. With 0 bases removed from V and 1 base from J, the gap between germline ends came to 3 bases. The CDR3 consists of 13 residues. The CDR3: CASSEARNTEAFF. In DNA form, the CDR3 reads TGTGCCAGCAGTGAAGCGCGGAACACTGAAGCTTTCTTT.

The genes are TRBV5-5 and TRBJ1-3, with D unclear. The CDR3 spans 17 residues. Trimming removed 0 bases from V and 1 base from J, with 14 bases in between. The germline V gene encodes CDR1 SGHKS and CDR2 YYEKEE (reference sequence). This CDR3 is CASSLEADINSGNTIYF. The DNA of the CDR3 is TGTGCCAGCAGCTTGGAAGCGGATATTAATTCTGGAAACACCATATATTTT.

This rearrangement joins TRBV6-1 to TRBJ2-1; TRBD1 matches at 7 bases. The CDR3 contains 15 residues. Per the germline V gene, CDR1 is MNHNS and CDR2 is SASEGT. The V segment lost 6 bases and the J segment 2 bases; nucleotides outside the gene matches: 7. The CDR3 is CASRPRDSPYNEQFF. CDR3 DNA: TGTGCCAGCAGGCCCCGGGACAGTCCCTACAATGAGCAGTTCTTC.

In this sample, this clone turned up once. This chain links TRBV5-6 with TRBJ1-2; D gene uncertain. This CDR3 spans 13 amino acids. CDR1 and CDR2 from the germline V gene are SGHDT and YYEEEE. Trimming stripped 4 bases from V and 4 bases from J, with 11 bases between. The chain's CDR3 is CASSKRRLYGYTF. The CDR3 nucleotides read TGTGCCAGCAGCAAAAGGAGGCTCTATGGCTACACCTTC.

V gene TRBV5-6 combines with J gene TRBJ1-1; 7 bases map to TRBD1. The CDR3 loop spans 15 amino acids. With 4 bases clipped from V and 0 bases from J, the junction kept 6 bases outside the gene matches. Germline V gives CDR1 SGHDT, CDR2 YYEEEE. CDR3 in DNA: TGTGCCAGCAGCCCTACAGGGGAAATGAACACTGAAGCTTTCTTT. This encodes CASSPTGEMNTEAFF. The complete variable domain, with remaining parts taken from reference TRBV5-6 and TRBJ1-1, reads DAGVTQSPTHLIKTRGQQVTLRCSPKSGHDTVSWYQQALGQGPQFIFQYYEEEERQRGNFPDRFSGHQFPNYSSELNVNALLLGDSALYLCASSPTGEMNTEAFFGQGTRLTVV.

V is TRBV7-2 and J is TRBJ1-4; D might be TRBD1 (5 bases). In germline, CDR1 is SGHTA, CDR2 FQGNSA. The CDR3 is 15 amino acids. Trimming removed 1 base at V and 8 bases at J, with 14 bases between. The CDR3, as DNA: TGTGCCAGCAGCTTAGGCCTGGGGCTCAGCGAAAAACTGTTTTTT. It translates to CASSLGLGLSEKLFF.

V and J are TRBV28 and TRBJ1-2; 7 bases fit TRBD1. The germline CDR1 and CDR2 sequences are MDHEN and SYDVKM. Trimming removed 7 bases from V and 0 bases from J; junction bases left unmatched: 11. The CDR3 has 16 amino acids. CDR3 DNA: TGTGCCAGCAATCCCTACGGGACAGTAACTAACTATGGCTACACCTTC. Translating it yields CASNPYGTVTNYGYTF.

The chain links TRBV18 to TRBJ1-2; 7 nucleotides agree with TRBD1. With 5 bases clipped from V and 7 bases from J, the junction kept 10 bases outside the gene matches. Germline lookup yields CDR1 KGHSH and CDR2 LQKENI. This CDR3 has 14 residues. CDR3 protein: CASSSDREDAGYTF. CDR3 DNA sequence: TGTGCCAGCTCATCCGACAGGGAAGATGCTGGCTACACCTTC.

This clone was counted a few times. This chain joins TRBV6-1 and TRBJ1-3; unclear D gene. CDR1 is MNHNS, CDR2 SASEGT, per germline. The CDR3 has 15 residues. Trimming took off 7 bases at V and 0 bases at J, with 13 bases between the two ends. The CDR3 spells CASIPSTGSGNTIYF. In DNA form, the CDR3 reads TGTGCCAGCATCCCGTCGACGGGCTCTGGAAACACCATATATTTT.

This sequence joins TRBV6-1 and TRBJ2-7, with no clear D. This CDR3 is 11 amino acids long. Germline V CDR1 and CDR2: MNHNS, SASEGT. Deletions cut 5 bases from V and 4 bases from J, with 6 bases between. The CDR3 region has the DNA TGTGCCAGCAGTCCTCAGTACGAGCAGTACTTC. This encodes CASSPQYEQYF.

This chain connects TRBV30 to TRBJ2-7; D is undetermined. Germline V gives CDR1 GTSNPN, CDR2 SVGIG (reference sequence). Trimming pared 5 bases from V and 2 bases from J, leaving 10 bases between. The CDR3 has 12 residues. The chain's CDR3 is CAWDSTPYEQYF. CDR3 bases: TGTGCCTGGGACTCTACCCCCTACGAGCAGTACTTC.

This sequence joins TRBV29-1 and TRBJ1-4; TRBD1 matches at 8 bases. The V gene's germline CDR1 is SQVTM and CDR2 ANQGSEA. V lost 7 bases and J lost 4; bases outside the gene matches: 14. The CDR3 is made up of 16 amino acids. Here the CDR3 reads CSAEGQGAPDNEKLFF. CDR3 nucleotide sequence: TGCAGCGCCGAAGGGCAGGGGGCGCCGGATAATGAAAAACTGTTTTTT. Based on the CDR3 plus reference TRBV29-1 and TRBJ1-4, the full variable domain is SAVISQKPSRDICQRGTSLTIQCQVDSQVTMMFWYRQQPGQSLTLIATANQGSEATYESGFVIDKFPISRPNLTFSTLTVSNMSPEDSSIYLCSAEGQGAPDNEKLFFGSGTQLSVL.

The J gene is TRBJ1-5, the V gene TRBV4-3, with 8 bases identical to TRBD1. Germline values: CDR1 LGHNA, CDR2 YSLEER. V lost 3 bases, J lost 6 bases, and 7 bases stayed unmatched. The CDR3 covers 15 residues. The CDR3 DNA sequence: TGCGCCAGCAGCCATTCGACAGGGGCACTTCAGCCCCAGCATTTT. This translates into CASSHSTGALQPQHF.

The chain carries TRBV10-3 and TRBJ2-7, with a tentative D call TRBD1 (6 bases). Looked up from germline, CDR1 is ENHRY and CDR2 is SYGVKD. The V gene lost 4 bases and the J gene lost 0 bases, with 10 bases spanning the gap. The CDR3 contains 14 residues. The CDR3 region has the DNA TGTGCCATCAGTGGGACAGAGCCCTCCTACGAGCAGTACTTC. This encodes CAISGTEPSYEQYF.

The chain employs TRBV4-3 and TRBJ2-7, with 8 bases that match TRBD1. The germline CDR1 and CDR2 sequences are LGHNA and YSLEER. Germline trimming cut 3 bases from V and 5 bases from J; bases unmatched to any gene: 9. This CDR3 comprises 15 residues. CDR3 protein: CASSHKPGQDHEQYF. The CDR3 DNA sequence: TGCGCCAGCAGCCACAAACCGGGACAGGACCACGAGCAGTACTTC.

The chain is built from TRBV5-1 and TRBJ2-5, with D perhaps matching TRBD2 (6 bases). The germline V gene encodes CDR1 SGHRS and CDR2 YFSETQ. Trimming removed 2 bases from V and 2 bases from J, with 7 bases in between. The CDR3 totals 13 residues. CDR3 in DNA: TGCGCCAGCAGCTTCGGGGGACAAGAGACCCAGTACTTC. It yields the protein CASSFGGQETQYF.

The gene calls are TRBV29-1 and TRBJ1-2, with 10 bases fitting TRBD1. J gave up 4 bases and V 3 bases, and 11 bases lay outside the gene matches. The CDR3 contains 16 residues. Germline CDR1 and CDR2: SQVTM and ANQGSEA. In nucleotides, the CDR3 is TGCAGCGTTGACTTATCCGGGACAGGGGTTATCTATGGCTACACCTTC. This translates into CSVDLSGTGVIYGYTF.

Turning to this clone: The same CDR3 arises from other DNA sequences in this sample as well. This chain links TRBV2 with TRBJ2-1; 7 bases are a match to TRBD2. The CDR3 sequence is 15 residues long. The germline V gene encodes CDR1 SNHLY and CDR2 FYNNEI. J lost 2 bases, V lost 0 bases, and 1 base had no gene match. CDR3 nucleotides: TGTGCCAGCAGTGAAGCAGCGGGACCCTACAATGAGCAGTTCTTC. As protein: CASSEAAGPYNEQFF.

The rearrangement links TRBV4-1 to TRBJ2-1, with 7 bases identical to TRBD2. The V gene's germline CDR1 is MGHRA and CDR2 YSYEKL. Trimming at V came to 1 base and at J to 4 bases, leaving 7 bases not matched to a gene. The CDR3 is 16 residues long. DNA of the CDR3: TGCGCCAGCAGCCAAGCTAGCGGCGAGGTTTACAATGAGCAGTTCTTC. This translates into CASSQASGEVYNEQFF.

V and J are TRBV4-2 and TRBJ2-2, with D possibly being TRBD2 (5 bases). V dropped 6 bases and J dropped 5 bases, with 16 bases sitting between them. In germline, CDR1 is LGHNA, CDR2 YNFKEQ. The CDR3 covers 15 residues. The CDR3 DNA reads TGTGCCAGCAGACCCCTAGGACTTACTACCGGGGAGCTGTTTTTT. It specifies CASRPLGLTTGELFF.

The V gene is TRBV5-6, the J gene TRBJ1-1; possible D gene TRBD1, 6 bases. Germline loops: CDR1 SGHDT, CDR2 YYEEEE. Trimming pared 2 bases from V and 5 bases from J, leaving 19 bases between. The CDR3 covers 16 residues. This chain's CDR3 is CASSFFGGPSKTEAFF. CDR3 bases: TGTGCCAGCAGCTTTTTCGGGGGGCCCTCCAAAACTGAAGCTTTCTTT.

V is TRBV28 and J is TRBJ2-1; 9 bases match TRBD1. Germline values: CDR1 MDHEN, CDR2 SYDVKM. V was pared by 5 bases and J by 7 bases, with 6 bases of the junction left unmatched. There are 14 residues in the CDR3. CDR3 nucleotides: TGTGCCAGCAGTACCGGGACAGGGATAAATGAGCAGTTCTTC. Translating it yields CASSTGTGINEQFF.

The chain uses TRBV4-3 and TRBJ2-6; maybe TRBD2 (5 bases). Trimming removed 4 bases at V and 0 bases at J, with 19 bases between. This CDR3 is 19 amino acids long. CDR1 LGHNA and CDR2 YSLEER come from the germline V gene. In DNA, the CDR3 is TGCGCCAGCAGCCCACAACCGGGGTCTCCGACCTCTGGGGCCAACGTCCTGACTTTC. It specifies CASSPQPGSPTSGANVLTF.

The chain has TRBV28 and TRBJ2-1; the match to TRBD1 covers 10 bases. Per germline, CDR1 MDHEN and CDR2 SYDVKM. The J segment lost 2 bases and the V segment lost 3 bases, leaving 1 base of the junction unmatched. The CDR3 length is 15 residues. DNA for the CDR3: TGTGCCAGCAGTTTGGGGACAGGGGCCTACAATGAGCAGTTCTTC. Residues: CASSLGTGAYNEQFF.